These 11 T cell receptor beta chains were all obtained from the same sample, sequenced in a study of T cell changes during pregnancy in multiple sclerosis. Assay used: immunoSEQ multiplex PCR; TCRdb lists only in-frame clones, some missing. The data show tens of thousands of clones, 90% seen once. The material sequenced was peripheral blood, taken in the first trimester of pregnancy. These receptors originate from a female donor in good health, enrolled as a control in a pregnancy study.

The V and J genes are TRBV2 and TRBJ2-5, with D unclear. The CDR3 contains 13 residues. Trimming stripped 8 bases from V and 1 base from J, with 11 bases between. Per germline, CDR1 SNHLY and CDR2 FYNNEI. In DNA form, the CDR3 reads TGTGCCAGCGGAGACCGAGGCCAAGAGACCCAGTACTTC. Translating it yields CASGDRGQETQYF. The whole variable domain, filled in from reference TRBV2 and TRBJ2-5, reads EPEVTQTPSHQVTQMGQEVILRCVPISNHLYFYWYRQILGQKVEFLVSFYNNEISEKSEIFDDQFSVERPDGSNFTLKIRSTKLEDSAMYFCASGDRGQETQYFGPGTRLLVL.

The rearrangement links TRBV4-2 to TRBJ1-2; TRBD1 agrees at 8 bases. The germline V gene encodes CDR1 LGHNA and CDR2 YNFKEQ. After removal of 0 bases from V and 6 bases from J, the junction contained 9 bases not matched to a gene. The CDR3 loop spans 16 amino acids. CDR3 sequence (DNA): TGTGCCAGCAGCCAAGATCGGCAGGGGGCTTCAAATGGCTACACCTTC. This encodes CASSQDRQGASNGYTF.

This clone was observed once. The chain links TRBV4-1 to TRBJ2-1; weak D call: TRBD2 (5 bases). This CDR3 spans 12 amino acids. Germline V gene sequence: CDR1 MGHRA, CDR2 YSYEKL. Trimming left V 10 bases short and J 8 bases short, with 15 bases between. The chain's CDR3 is CAKRSSSDEQFF. The CDR3 region has the DNA TGCGCCAAGCGCAGCAGTAGCGATGAGCAGTTCTTC.

The chain has TRBV7-3 and TRBJ2-3; D is undetermined. The V gene's germline CDR1 is SGHTA and CDR2 FQGTGA. The CDR3 is 13 residues long. V lost 5 bases to trimming and J lost 2 bases, with 8 bases between them. CDR3 amino acids: CASSAQTTDTQYF. In DNA form, the CDR3 reads TGTGCCAGCAGCGCACAGACCACAGATACGCAGTATTTT. Full variable domain (remainder filled in from reference TRBV7-3 and TRBJ2-3): GAGVSQTPSNKVTEKGKYVELRCDPISGHTALYWYRQSLGQGPEFLIYFQGTGAADDSGLPNDRFFAVRPEGSVSTLKIQRTERGDSAVYLCASSAQTTDTQYFGPGTRLTVL.

In this sample, this clone turned up once. The chain links TRBV2 to TRBJ1-5, with D possibly matching TRBD1 (6 bases). The CDR3 has 13 amino acids. Trimming took 8 bases from V and 7 from J, leaving 15 bases between them. Germline CDR1 reads SNHLY; CDR2 reads FYNNEI. The CDR3 protein is CASEATGGQPQHF. The CDR3 DNA reads TGTGCCAGCGAGGCGACAGGAGGCCAGCCCCAGCATTTT.

The chain has TRBV18 and TRBJ1-4; D ambiguous. Germline CDR1 reads KGHSH; CDR2 reads LQKENI. CDR3 length: 15 residues. Trimming took off 1 base at V and 7 bases at J, with 13 bases between the two ends. CDR3 protein: CASSPLIEPGEKLFF. CDR3 coding DNA: TGTGCCAGCTCACCACTAATAGAACCGGGTGAAAAACTGTTTTTT.

This chain connects TRBV10-1 to TRBJ2-7, with D perhaps TRBD2 (5 bases). CDR1 is WNHNN and CDR2 is SYGVQD in the germline V gene (reference sequence). The CDR3 is 15 residues long. Trimming cost V 4 bases and J 4 bases, with 17 bases left between them. The CDR3 coding sequence is TGCGCCAGCAGTGTTCGGGGTACGGATTTTTACGAGCAGTACTTC. Translating gives CASSVRGTDFYEQYF.

There are a few counts of this clone. The chain recombines TRBV4-2 with TRBJ2-2, with 7 bases fitting TRBD2. Germline CDR1 and CDR2: LGHNA and YNFKEQ. CDR3 size: 20 residues. V trimming: 1 base; J trimming: 6 bases; junction bases outside the gene matches: 20. CDR3: CASSQAVPNLSAGVAGELFF. The CDR3, as DNA: TGTGCCAGCAGCCAAGCTGTTCCTAATTTGTCGGCGGGAGTAGCCGGGGAGCTGTTTTTT.

This chain uses TRBV19 with TRBJ2-3, with 7 bases that match TRBD1. Trimming removed 6 bases from V and 2 bases from J; junction bases left unmatched: 8. This CDR3 is built from 15 residues. Germline V gene data show CDR1 as LNHDA and CDR2 as SQIVND (reference sequence). In DNA, the CDR3 is TGTGCCAGTAGGAGAACAGGGGCACACACAGATACGCAGTATTTT. As protein: CASRRTGAHTDTQYF.

The chain couples TRBV5-1 to TRBJ2-5; 16 nucleotides align to TRBD2. The CDR3 is made up of 17 amino acids. Germline assignment: CDR1 SGHRS and CDR2 YFSETQ. V lost 3 bases, J lost 4 bases, and 6 bases stayed unmatched. The CDR3 sequence is CASSSGTSGRAGETQYF. For the CDR3, the DNA is TGCGCCAGCAGCTCTGGGACTAGCGGGAGGGCCGGAGAGACCCAGTACTTC.

V is TRBV7-9 and J is TRBJ1-4; the D gene is possibly TRBD1 (6 bases). Deletions cut 1 base from V and 8 bases from J, with 14 bases between. Germline lookup yields CDR1 SEHNR and CDR2 FQNEAQ (reference sequence). This CDR3 region has 15 residues. The CDR3 DNA reads TGTGCCAGCAGCTTAGAAATAGGGACAAGCGAAAAACTGTTTTTT. Translation gives CASSLEIGTSEKLFF. The full variable domain, completed using reference TRBV7-9 and TRBJ1-4, is DTGVSQNPRHKITKRGQNVTFRCDPISEHNRLYWYRQTLGQGPEFLTYFQNEAQLEKSRLLSDRFSAERPKGSFSTLEIQRTEQGDSAMYLCASSLEIGTSEKLFFGSGTQLSVL.